These T cell receptor beta chains were read from a single sample in a study of OX40 agonist ivuxolimab in advanced cancers. Only in-frame clones appear in the TCRdb table, and some are missing; sequencing was by immunoSEQ multiplex PCR. The data show around 74,000 clones, about nine tenths seen once. Material: CD4+ or CD8+ T cells sorted from blood, obtained in a trial of the OX40 agonist ivuxolimab. Source of these receptors: an adult with an advanced solid tumor such as melanoma, head and neck, liver or kidney cancer. Each CDR3 is given with its conserved first and last residue. Fields, in order: V gene, clone size, D gene, J gene, CDR3 protein, CDR3 DNA. The D gene is left open where the match is weak. Clone size is stated in some rows and not others, as once, few, many or a class when expanded.

>TRBV25-1|-|-|TRBJ1-5
CASSERAGSQPQHF
TGTGCCAGCAGTGAAAGAGCAGGGTCACAGCCCCAGCATTTT
>TRBV7-8|-|-|TRBJ1-2
CASSLGGPNYGYTF
TGTGCCAGCAGCTTGGGGGGGCCTAACTATGGCTACACCTTC
>TRBV7-2|-|-|TRBJ2-7
CASSLDSTTYEQYF
TGTGCCAGCAGTTTAGACAGCACAACCTACGAGCAGTACTTC
>TRBV5-1|-|-|TRBJ2-7
CARATGNEQYF
TGCGCCCGAGCGACTGGGAACGAGCAGTACTTC
>TRBV19|-|-|TRBJ1-2
CASSLQGHYGYTF
TGTGCCAGTAGCCTACAGGGCCACTATGGCTACACCTTC
>TRBV30|-|-|TRBJ2-2
CAWRTPRQVAGELFF
TGTGCCTGGAGAACCCCTAGACAGGTTGCCGGGGAGCTGTTTTTT
>TRBV28|-|TRBD2|TRBJ2-3
CASSLRASGRDILTTDTQYF
TGTGCCAGCAGTTTAAGGGCTAGCGGGAGGGACATTCTTACCACAGATACGCAGTATTTT
>TRBV6-1|once|-|TRBJ1-1
CASKLNTEAFF
TGTGCCAGCAAATTGAACACTGAAGCTTTCTTT
>TRBV29-1|-|-|TRBJ1-2
CSVDSRYGYTF
TGCAGCGTGGACAGCCGCTATGGCTACACCTTC
>TRBV11-2|once|-|TRBJ1-5
CASSLDRGAHQPQHF
TGTGCCAGCAGCTTAGATCGGGGGGCCCATCAGCCCCAGCATTTT
>TRBV5-1|-|-|TRBJ2-2
CASSFTDPNTGELFF
TGCGCCAGCAGCTTTACTGATCCTAACACCGGGGAGCTGTTTTTT
>TRBV6-1|-|-|TRBJ1-4
CASSDRDGGEKLFF
TGTGCCAGCAGTGATCGGGACGGAGGTGAAAAACTGTTTTTT
>TRBV7-9|-|TRBD1|TRBJ1-2
CASSLEDRGGYTF
TGTGCCAGCAGCCTCGAGGACAGGGGGGGCTACACCTTC
>TRBV11-3|-|TRBD1|TRBJ2-7
CASSSSRTGPYEQYF
TGTGCCAGCAGCTCCTCCCGGACAGGACCCTACGAGCAGTACTTC
>TRBV29-1|-|-|TRBJ2-6
CSVESPGTALSGANVLTF
TGCAGCGTTGAATCGCCCGGGACCGCCCTCTCTGGGGCCAACGTCCTGACTTTC
>TRBV29-1|-|TRBD1|TRBJ1-4
CSVVTGATWGEKLFF
TGCAGCGTTGTAACAGGGGCGACATGGGGTGAAAAACTGTTTTTT
>TRBV27|-|TRBD1|TRBJ2-2
CASRQDRGTGGELFF
TGTGCCAGCAGGCAGGACAGGGGGACCGGCGGGGAGCTGTTTTTT
>TRBV7-3|-|TRBD2|TRBJ2-3
CASSSLRRLAGPDTQYF
TGTGCCAGCAGCTCGCTTAGGAGACTAGCGGGCCCAGATACGCAGTATTTT
>TRBV6-4|-|-|TRBJ1-5
CASSHRVGGPQHF
TGTGCCAGCAGTCACAGGGTTGGAGGACCCCAGCATTTT
>TRBV19|-|-|TRBJ2-3
CASRPLLDGDTDTQYF
TGTGCCAGTAGGCCCTTATTGGACGGAGACACAGATACGCAGTATTTT
>TRBV5-1|-|TRBD2|TRBJ2-2
CASSFGTSGNTGELFF
TGCGCCAGCAGCTTTGGGACTAGCGGGAACACCGGGGAGCTGTTTTTT
>TRBV18|-|TRBD2|TRBJ2-1
CASSPRPLAGVGGSYNEQFF
TGTGCCAGCTCACCACGTCCACTAGCGGGAGTAGGGGGCTCCTACAATGAGCAGTTCTTC
>TRBV5-1|-|TRBD1|TRBJ1-5
CASSLGGTGGSQPQHF
TGCGCCAGCAGCCTTGGGGGGACAGGGGGCTCTCAGCCCCAGCATTTT
>TRBV19|-|-|TRBJ1-2
CASSTPRSQGNPSYGYTF
TGTGCCAGTAGTACCCCAAGATCGCAGGGAAACCCAAGCTATGGCTACACCTTC
>TRBV2|-|-|TRBJ2-3
CASSNRQLRTDTQYF
TGTGCCAGCAGTAATCGCCAACTTCGCACAGATACGCAGTATTTT
>TRBV4-3|-|TRBD1|TRBJ1-2
CASSQEDRVEGYGYTF
TGCGCCAGCAGCCAAGAGGACAGGGTGGAGGGCTATGGCTACACCTTC
>TRBV13|-|-|TRBJ2-1
CASSLGPPTRFSYNEQFF
TGTGCCAGCAGCTTAGGGCCCCCAACCCGGTTTTCCTACAATGAGCAGTTCTTC
>TRBV28|-|-|TRBJ1-4
CASSDPGPGGEKLFF
TGTGCCAGCAGTGACCCCGGACCGGGGGGTGAAAAACTGTTTTTT
>TRBV9|-|-|TRBJ2-3
CASSAREDTQYF
TGTGCCAGCAGCGCACGGGAAGATACGCAGTATTTT
>TRBV9|once|-|TRBJ1-5
CASRDRLTRICNQPQHF
TGTGCCAGCAGGGATAGGCTCACCAGGATATGCAATCAGCCCCAGCATTTT
>TRBV18|-|-|TRBJ2-7
CASSPPSDSLYEQYF
TGTGCCAGCTCACCACCCTCTGACAGTTTATACGAGCAGTACTTC
>TRBV4-1|once|-|TRBJ1-2
CASSQDFPGSNYGYTF
TGCGCCAGCAGCCAAGATTTCCCTGGCAGTAACTATGGCTACACCTTC
>TRBV7-9|-|-|TRBJ1-4
CASSLTRGQGEKLFF
TGTGCCAGCAGCTTAACACGTGGGCAAGGTGAAAAACTGTTTTTT
>TRBV6-6|once|-|TRBJ1-5
CASSLGERPQHF
TGTGCCAGCAGTCTTGGGGAACGGCCCCAGCATTTT
>TRBV5-6|-|TRBD2|TRBJ2-7
CASSARGTSGSYEQYF
TGTGCCAGCAGCGCTAGAGGGACTAGCGGGAGCTACGAGCAGTACTTC
>TRBV29-1|once|TRBD1|TRBJ2-5
CSVESWDRLQETQYF
TGCAGCGTTGAAAGTTGGGACAGGCTACAAGAGACCCAGTACTTC
>TRBV7-3|-|-|TRBJ2-3
CASSLNLGRMDTQYF
TGTGCCAGCAGCTTAAACCTCGGAAGGATGGATACGCAGTATTTT
>TRBV13|-|TRBD2|TRBJ2-7
CASTGGGLAASEQYF
TGTGCCAGCACGGGTGGGGGACTAGCGGCCTCCGAGCAGTACTTC
>TRBV9|-|-|TRBJ2-5
CASSVLDQETQYF
TGTGCCAGCAGCGTCCTCGATCAAGAGACCCAGTACTTC
>TRBV19|-|TRBD2|TRBJ2-1
CASSSGRAGNEQFF
TGTGCCAGTAGTAGCGGGAGGGCGGGCAATGAGCAGTTCTTC
>TRBV11-2|-|TRBD1|TRBJ2-2
CASSLTGTEHGELFF
TGTGCCAGCAGCTTAACCGGGACAGAACACGGGGAGCTGTTTTTT
>TRBV5-1|-|-|TRBJ2-2
CASSLSRAGELFF
TGCGCCAGCAGCTTGTCCAGGGCCGGGGAGCTGTTTTTT
>TRBV15|once|-|TRBJ1-4
CATSRGYSNEKLFF
TGTGCCACCAGCAGAGGGTACAGTAATGAAAAACTGTTTTTT
>TRBV7-3|-|-|TRBJ2-5
CASSRGTQETQYF
TGTGCCAGCAGCCGCGGCACCCAAGAGACCCAGTACTTC
>TRBV27|-|TRBD1|TRBJ1-2
CASSLGAADRDRGYTF
TGTGCCAGCAGTTTAGGGGCCGCTGACAGGGATCGTGGCTACACCTTC
>TRBV11-2|-|-|TRBJ1-1
CASSLRGGTEAFF
TGTGCCAGCAGCTTAAGGGGTGGCACTGAAGCTTTCTTT
>TRBV29-1|-|-|TRBJ2-3
CSVPGTSGPTDTQYF
TGCAGCGTTCCAGGGACCTCAGGCCCCACAGATACGCAGTATTTT
>TRBV5-1|-|TRBD1|TRBJ2-5
CASSSVGTGGRETQYF
TGCGCCAGCAGCTCGGTTGGGACAGGGGGCCGTGAGACCCAGTACTTC
>TRBV7-9|-|TRBD2|TRBJ2-7
CASSQLAGDATTWAVEQYF
TGTGCCAGCAGCCAACTAGCGGGAGATGCGACGACGTGGGCAGTAGAGCAGTACTTC
>TRBV19|once|TRBD1|TRBJ1-1
CASSGQIGTGEAFF
TGTGCCAGTAGTGGACAAATCGGGACAGGTGAAGCTTTCTTT
>TRBV7-2|-|TRBD1|TRBJ2-5
CASSSQRDRPPGTQYF
TGTGCCAGCAGCTCCCAACGGGACAGACCTCCTGGGACCCAGTACTTC